This is a list of T cell receptor beta chains from one sample in a study of cytomegalovirus exposure and HLA in healthy donors. Method: immunoSEQ multiplex PCR; TCRdb's copy keeps in-frame clones and lacks some. The data contain 110,000 to 150,000 clones, about 80% of them singletons. Sequenced input: PBMCs. All receptors derive from a woman aged 55-69 years in good health and CMV-seropositive. Each CDR3 is given with its conserved first and last residue. The order of the fields is D gene, clone size, V gene, J gene, CDR3 protein, CDR3 DNA. The D gene is left open where the match is weak. For some rows the clone size is stated as once, few or many, or as a class when expanded; others skip it.

D: TRBD1
size: -
V: TRBV27
J: TRBJ1-5
CDR3: CASSLWGQGINQPQHF
DNA: TGTGCCAGCAGTTTATGGGGACAGGGAATCAATCAGCCCCAGCATTTT

D: -
size: -
V: TRBV28
J: TRBJ1-5
CDR3: CASRRGGNNQPQHF
DNA: TGTGCTAGCCGCCGAGGGGGTAACAATCAGCCCCAGCATTTT

D: TRBD2
size: -
V: TRBV2
J: TRBJ2-3
CDR3: CASGTSGSGPSTDTQYF
DNA: TGTGCCAGCGGGACTAGCGGGAGCGGCCCTAGCACAGATACGCAGTATTTT

D: -
size: -
V: TRBV7-8
J: TRBJ2-1
CDR3: CASSLAFSGTFNEQFF
DNA: TGTGCCAGCAGCTTAGCGTTTAGCGGTACGTTCAATGAGCAGTTCTTC

D: -
size: few
V: TRBV6-1
J: TRBJ1-5
CDR3: CASRAQVYSNQPQHF
DNA: TGTGCCAGCAGGGCACAGGTTTATAGCAATCAGCCCCAGCATTTT

D: TRBD1
size: -
V: TRBV5-1
J: TRBJ1-4
CDR3: CASSLGATGGNEKLFF
DNA: TGCGCCAGCAGCTTGGGAGCGACAGGGGGAAATGAAAAACTGTTTTTT

D: -
size: few
V: TRBV2
J: TRBJ2-7
CDR3: CASGGGSYEQYF
DNA: TGTGCCAGCGGGGGCGGGTCCTACGAGCAGTACTTC

D: -
size: -
V: TRBV10-3
J: TRBJ1-5
CDR3: CAISDHDSLYNQHF
DNA: TGTGCCATCAGTGACCATGACTCCCTATACAACCAGCATTTT

D: -
size: -
V: TRBV28
J: TRBJ1-1
CDR3: CASSLWSTGSGTEAFF
DNA: TGTGCCAGCAGTTTATGGTCCACCGGCTCAGGGACTGAAGCTTTCTTT

D: -
size: -
V: TRBV28
J: TRBJ1-4
CDR3: CASSYQGSNEKLFF
DNA: TGTGCCAGCAGTTATCAGGGTTCTAATGAAAAACTGTTTTTT

D: -
size: -
V: TRBV15
J: TRBJ2-7
CDR3: CATSGRAGSSYEQYF
DNA: TGTGCCACCTCGGGCCGGGCAGGGTCCTCCTACGAGCAGTACTTC

D: -
size: -
V: TRBV7-2
J: TRBJ1-2
CDR3: CASSLWTASSLNYGYTF
DNA: TGTGCCAGCAGCTTATGGACAGCTTCCTCCCTTAACTATGGCTACACCTTC

D: TRBD1
size: -
V: TRBV5-1
J: TRBJ2-1
CDR3: CASSRRTGVGSYNEQFF
DNA: TGCGCCAGCAGCCGAAGGACAGGGGTAGGGAGCTACAATGAGCAGTTCTTC

D: TRBD1
size: -
V: TRBV5-1
J: TRBJ2-7
CDR3: CASSLGGQGPDEQYF
DNA: TGCGCCAGCAGCTTGGGTGGACAGGGACCGGACGAGCAGTACTTC

D: -
size: few
V: TRBV6-1
J: TRBJ2-5
CDR3: CASSEANGERLETQYF
DNA: TGTGCCAGCAGTGAAGCAAATGGTGAGCGTCTAGAGACCCAGTACTTC

D: -
size: -
V: TRBV19
J: TRBJ2-2
CDR3: CATQKGWSPGELFF
DNA: TGTGCCACCCAAAAGGGGTGGTCCCCCGGGGAGCTGTTTTTT

D: -
size: -
V: TRBV9
J: TRBJ2-3
CDR3: CASSAGGLTGDTQYF
DNA: TGTGCCAGCAGCGCCGGGGGGCTGACAGGAGATACGCAGTATTTT

D: -
size: few
V: TRBV30
J: TRBJ2-1
CDR3: CAWIPAYSYNEQFF
DNA: TGTGCCTGGATACCTGCCTACTCCTACAATGAGCAGTTCTTC

D: -
size: -
V: TRBV5-8
J: TRBJ2-7
CDR3: CASSPRDEQYF
DNA: TGTGCCAGCAGCCCCCGGGACGAGCAGTACTTC

D: -
size: -
V: TRBV27
J: TRBJ1-2
CDR3: CASSLEWGNYGYTF
DNA: TGTGCCAGCAGTTTGGAGTGGGGCAACTATGGCTACACCTTC

D: -
size: -
V: TRBV9
J: TRBJ1-1
CDR3: CASSVVDSGTEAFF
DNA: TGTGCCAGCAGCGTAGTGGACAGTGGAACTGAAGCTTTCTTT

D: -
size: -
V: TRBV4-3
J: TRBJ2-6
CDR3: CASSQGTAGSGANVLTF
DNA: TGCGCCAGCAGCCAAGGGACAGCCGGATCTGGGGCCAACGTCCTGACTTTC

D: TRBD2
size: once
V: TRBV7-6
J: TRBJ2-7
CDR3: CASTSCALAGVPYSLYEQYF
DNA: TGTGCCAGCACCTCCTGCGCGCTAGCGGGAGTGCCCTACTCCCTCTACGAGCAGTACTTC

D: -
size: -
V: TRBV18
J: TRBJ2-1
CDR3: CASSRYDTSNEQFF
DNA: TGTGCCAGCTCACGATATGACACCTCCAATGAGCAGTTCTTC

D: TRBD1
size: -
V: TRBV15
J: TRBJ1-1
CDR3: CATSRDTGVAEAFF
DNA: TGTGCCACCAGCAGAGATACAGGGGTGGCTGAAGCTTTCTTT

D: -
size: -
V: TRBV5-5
J: TRBJ1-1
CDR3: CASSLGDATEAFF
DNA: TGTGCCAGCAGCCTAGGAGACGCTACTGAAGCTTTCTTT

D: -
size: -
V: TRBV28
J: TRBJ2-1
CDR3: CASSRGSYNEQFF
DNA: TGTGCCAGCAGTCGGGGCTCCTACAATGAGCAGTTCTTC

D: TRBD1
size: -
V: TRBV15
J: TRBJ1-5
CDR3: CATSRGWGTGRMLASNQPQHF
DNA: TGTGCCACCAGCAGAGGTTGGGGGACAGGGCGGATGTTGGCTAGCAATCAGCCCCAGCATTTT

D: -
size: once
V: TRBV7-9
J: TRBJ2-7
CDR3: CASSLPSSYEQYF
DNA: TGTGCCAGCAGCCTTCCTAGCAGCTACGAGCAGTACTTC

D: -
size: -
V: TRBV5-8
J: TRBJ1-4
CDR3: CASSLEVTSRGEKLFF
DNA: TGTGCCAGCAGCTTGGAAGTAACGTCTCGGGGTGAAAAACTGTTTTTT